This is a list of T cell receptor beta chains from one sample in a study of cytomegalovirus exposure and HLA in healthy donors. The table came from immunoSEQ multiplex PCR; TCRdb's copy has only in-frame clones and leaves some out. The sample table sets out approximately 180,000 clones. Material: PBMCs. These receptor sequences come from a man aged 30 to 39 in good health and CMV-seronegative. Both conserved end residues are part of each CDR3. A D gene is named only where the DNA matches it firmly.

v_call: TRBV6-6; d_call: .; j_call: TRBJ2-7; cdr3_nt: TGTGCCAGCAGAGCCAGGACCTACGAGCAGTACTTC; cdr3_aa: CASRARTYEQYF
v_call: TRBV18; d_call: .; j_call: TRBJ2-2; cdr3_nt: TGTGCCAGCTCACCACCCGGGACTGTGAACACCGGGGAGCTGTTTTTT; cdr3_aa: CASSPPGTVNTGELFF
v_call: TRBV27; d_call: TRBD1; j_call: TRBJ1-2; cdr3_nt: TGTGCCAGCAGTGCACCGGGACAGGGAAACTATGGCTACACCTTC; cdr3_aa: CASSAPGQGNYGYTF
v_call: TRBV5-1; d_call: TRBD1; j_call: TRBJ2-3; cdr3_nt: TGCGCCAGCAGCCCGGGACAGCCCACAGATACGCAGTATTTT; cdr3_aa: CASSPGQPTDTQYF
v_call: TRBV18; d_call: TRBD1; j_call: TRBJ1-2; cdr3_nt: TGTGCCAGCTCACCGACAGGGGGCTTCTATGGCTACACCTTC; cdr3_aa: CASSPTGGFYGYTF
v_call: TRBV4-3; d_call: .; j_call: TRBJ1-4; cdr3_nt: TGCGCCAGCAGCCAAGATCGCGGCAGGGGAAGAGGGAATGAAAAACTGTTTTTT; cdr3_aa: CASSQDRGRGRGNEKLFF
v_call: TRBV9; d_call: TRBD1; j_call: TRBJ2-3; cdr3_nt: TGTGCCAGCAGCGTCGAACGGGGACAGGGCACAGATACGCAGTATTTT; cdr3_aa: CASSVERGQGTDTQYF
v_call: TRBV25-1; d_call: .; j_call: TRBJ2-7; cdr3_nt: TGTGCCAGCAGTGTCTACAGGGTCGGGGAGCAGTACTTC; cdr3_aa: CASSVYRVGEQYF
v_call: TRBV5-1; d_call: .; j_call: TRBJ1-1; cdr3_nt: TGCGCCAGCAGCTTAGGGGAGAACACTGAAGCTTTCTTT; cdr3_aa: CASSLGENTEAFF
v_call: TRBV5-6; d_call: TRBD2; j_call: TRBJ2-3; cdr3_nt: TGTGCCAGCAGCTTAGCGGGAGGGGGAGATACGCAGTATTTT; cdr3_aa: CASSLAGGGDTQYF
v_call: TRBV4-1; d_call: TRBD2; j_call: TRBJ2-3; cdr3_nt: TGCGCCAGCAGAAAGACTAGCGGGAGCACAGATACGCAGTATTTT; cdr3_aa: CASRKTSGSTDTQYF
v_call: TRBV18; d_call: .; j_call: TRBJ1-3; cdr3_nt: TGTGCCAGCTCACCAGGGTCCGGACTTGGAAACACCATATATTTT; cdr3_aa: CASSPGSGLGNTIYF
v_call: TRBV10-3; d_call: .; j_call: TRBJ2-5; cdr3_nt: TGTGCCATCAGTGCGACAGGAGCAGAGACCCAGTACTTC; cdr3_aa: CAISATGAETQYF
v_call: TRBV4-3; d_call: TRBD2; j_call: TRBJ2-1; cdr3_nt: TGCGCCAGCAGCCAAGATTTGGACTGGGAGGGCTACAATGAGCAGTTCTTC; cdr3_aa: CASSQDLDWEGYNEQFF
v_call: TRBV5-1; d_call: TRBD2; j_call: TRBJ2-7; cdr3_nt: TGCGCCAGCAGCTTCGCCCGGGCACGAGGCGGGGGGCTTTCGGACGAGCAGTACTTC; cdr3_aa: CASSFARARGGGLSDEQYF
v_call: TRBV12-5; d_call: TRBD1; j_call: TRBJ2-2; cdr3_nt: TGTGCTAGTGGCGAGGACAGGGGGAATTTAAGGCCCGGGGAGCTGTTTTTT; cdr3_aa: CASGEDRGNLRPGELFF
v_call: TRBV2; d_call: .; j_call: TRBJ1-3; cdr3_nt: TGTGCCAGCAGTGAAGGGGGCTACTCTGGAAACACCATATATTTT; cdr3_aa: CASSEGGYSGNTIYF
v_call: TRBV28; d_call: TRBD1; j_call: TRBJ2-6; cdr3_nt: TGTGCCAGCAGTTTGAGGGGGCCTGGGGCCAACGTCCTGACTTTC; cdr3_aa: CASSLRGPGANVLTF
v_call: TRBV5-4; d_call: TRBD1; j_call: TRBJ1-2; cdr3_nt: TGTGCCAGCAGCTCCGCCGGGACAGGGCGTATCAGTGGTGGCTACACCTTC; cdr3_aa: CASSSAGTGRISGGYTF
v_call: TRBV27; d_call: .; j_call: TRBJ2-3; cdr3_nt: TGTGCCAGCAGATTGCTATCCGTCACAGATACGCAGTATTTT; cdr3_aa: CASRLLSVTDTQYF
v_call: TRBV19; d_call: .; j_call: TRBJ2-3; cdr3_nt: TGTGCCAGTAGTATGGTTCAGGGTACGGATACGCAGTATTTT; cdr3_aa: CASSMVQGTDTQYF
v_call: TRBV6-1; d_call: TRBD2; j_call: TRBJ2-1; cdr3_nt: TGTGCCAGCAGTCGACTAGCGGGACGCTGGAATGAGCAGTTCTTC; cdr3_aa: CASSRLAGRWNEQFF
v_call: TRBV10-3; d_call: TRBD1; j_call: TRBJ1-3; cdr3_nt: TGTGCCATCAGTGGGCAGGGGGCTACAGGAAACACCATATATTTT; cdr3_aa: CAISGQGATGNTIYF
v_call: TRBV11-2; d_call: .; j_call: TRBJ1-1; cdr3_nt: TGTGCCAGCAGCTTATCCCGCCGGGGGAACACTGAAGCTTTCTTT; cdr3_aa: CASSLSRRGNTEAFF
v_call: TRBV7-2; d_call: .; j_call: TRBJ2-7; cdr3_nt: TGTGCCAGCAGCTTATACCCCCTATACGAGCAGTACTTC; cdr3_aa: CASSLYPLYEQYF
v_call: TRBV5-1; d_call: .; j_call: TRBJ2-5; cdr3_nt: TGCGCCAGCAGCTTGGAACTGCGGGGAGAGACCCAGTACTTC; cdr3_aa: CASSLELRGETQYF
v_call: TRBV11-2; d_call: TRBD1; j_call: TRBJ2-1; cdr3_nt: TGTGCCAGCAGCCAACGGGACAGAAGAATGAATGAGCAGTTCTTC; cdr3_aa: CASSQRDRRMNEQFF
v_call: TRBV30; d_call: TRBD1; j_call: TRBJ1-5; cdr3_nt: TGTGCCTGGAGTGACGGGTTTAACACAGGGGGAGGCCAGCCCCAGCATTTT; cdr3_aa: CAWSDGFNTGGGQPQHF
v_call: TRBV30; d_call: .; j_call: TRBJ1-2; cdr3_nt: TGTGCCTGGAGTTTGGAGGGGTGGTCCGGACGCTATGGCTACACCTTC; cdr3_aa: CAWSLEGWSGRYGYTF
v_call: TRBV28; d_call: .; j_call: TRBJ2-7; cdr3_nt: TGTGCCAGCAGTTTATCGCAGGGTTCCTACGAGCAGTACTTC; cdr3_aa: CASSLSQGSYEQYF
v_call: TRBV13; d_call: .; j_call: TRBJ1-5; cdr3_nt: TGTGCCAGCAGCTTACGGGGGGTCGGCAATCAGCCCCAGCATTTT; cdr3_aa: CASSLRGVGNQPQHF
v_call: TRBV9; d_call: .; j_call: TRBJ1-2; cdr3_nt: TGTGCCAGCAGCGTAGGAGGCAGGGGATATGGCTACACCTTC; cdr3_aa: CASSVGGRGYGYTF
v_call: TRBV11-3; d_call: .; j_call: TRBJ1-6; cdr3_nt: TGTGCCAGCAGCGCGACAGTAGATAATTCACCCCTCCACTTT; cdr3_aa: CASSATVDNSPLHF
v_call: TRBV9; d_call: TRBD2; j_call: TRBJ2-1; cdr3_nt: TGTGCCAGCAGCGTAGCTCCTAGCGGGGGGGCCTATGAGCAGTTCTTC; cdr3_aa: CASSVAPSGGAYEQFF
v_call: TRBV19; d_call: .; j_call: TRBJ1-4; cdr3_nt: TGTGCCACTTCGCTGACATTTCCCTCAACTAATGAAAAACTGTTTTTT; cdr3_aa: CATSLTFPSTNEKLFF
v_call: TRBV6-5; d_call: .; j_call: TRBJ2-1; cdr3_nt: TGTGCCAGTACTAGCAGTGGCGTGGAGCAGTTCTTC; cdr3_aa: CASTSSGVEQFF
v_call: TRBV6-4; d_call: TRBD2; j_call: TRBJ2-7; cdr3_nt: TGTGCCAGCAGTCCCAATCTAGCGGGGGTCGACGAGCAGTACTTC; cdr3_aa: CASSPNLAGVDEQYF
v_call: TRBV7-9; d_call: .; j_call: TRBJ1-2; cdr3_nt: TGTGCCAGCAGCGAAAGCAATACGGGTGGCTACACCTTC; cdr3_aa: CASSESNTGGYTF
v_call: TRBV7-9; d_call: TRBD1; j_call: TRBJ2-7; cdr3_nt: TGTGCCAGCAGCGACGGGACAGCCTACGAGCAGTACTTC; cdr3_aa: CASSDGTAYEQYF
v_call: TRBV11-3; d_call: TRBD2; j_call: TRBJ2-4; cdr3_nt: TGTGCCAGCAACTCTCCCAGCGGGGGAGCCAAAAACATTCAGTACTTC; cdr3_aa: CASNSPSGGAKNIQYF
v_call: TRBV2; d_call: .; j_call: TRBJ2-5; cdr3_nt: TGTGCCAGCAACGGGAACGGAGGTGGGGAGACCCAGTACTTC; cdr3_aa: CASNGNGGGETQYF
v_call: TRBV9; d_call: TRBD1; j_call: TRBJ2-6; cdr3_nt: TGTGCCAGCAGCGTAGGGTTACAGGGGGCGCCTGGGGCCAACGTCCTGACTTTC; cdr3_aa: CASSVGLQGAPGANVLTF
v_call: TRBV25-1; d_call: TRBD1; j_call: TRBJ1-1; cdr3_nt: TGTGCCAGCACGGGTTATGAGGGACAGGATGTGAACACTGAAGCTTTCTTT; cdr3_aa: CASTGYEGQDVNTEAFF
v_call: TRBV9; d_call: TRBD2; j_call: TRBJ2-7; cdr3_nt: TGTGCCAGCAGCCCAGGGACTAGCGGGAGGAATTACGAGCAGTACTTC; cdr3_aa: CASSPGTSGRNYEQYF
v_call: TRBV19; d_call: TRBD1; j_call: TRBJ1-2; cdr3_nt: TGTGCCAGTAGTATTTGGGGGACAGGGAACGGCTACACCTTC; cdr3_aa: CASSIWGTGNGYTF
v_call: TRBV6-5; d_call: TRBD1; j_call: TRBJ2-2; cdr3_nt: TGTGCCAGCAGTTATTCCGGGACAGTCAACACCGGGGAGCTGTTTTTT; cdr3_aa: CASSYSGTVNTGELFF
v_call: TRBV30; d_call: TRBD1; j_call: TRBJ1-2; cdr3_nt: TGTGCCCGAACCCCGGGACAGGGCCTAACTAACTATGGCTACACCTTC; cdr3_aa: CARTPGQGLTNYGYTF
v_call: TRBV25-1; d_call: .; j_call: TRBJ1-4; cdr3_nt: TGTGCCAGCAGTGATACCCCCGACAGGAATGAAAAACTGTTTTTT; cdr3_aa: CASSDTPDRNEKLFF
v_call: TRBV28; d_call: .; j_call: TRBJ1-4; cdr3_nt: TGTGCCAGCAGCTTGAGTTCAGAAAAACTGTTTTTT; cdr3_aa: CASSLSSEKLFF
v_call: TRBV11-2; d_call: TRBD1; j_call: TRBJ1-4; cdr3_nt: TGTGCCAGCAGCTTGGGGCAGACAGGGATAAGGGAAAAACTGTTTTTT; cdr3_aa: CASSLGQTGIREKLFF
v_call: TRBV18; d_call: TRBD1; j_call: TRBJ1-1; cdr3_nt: TGTGCCAGCTCACCAGGACAGGCGGAAGCGGAAGCTTTCTTT; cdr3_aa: CASSPGQAEAEAFF
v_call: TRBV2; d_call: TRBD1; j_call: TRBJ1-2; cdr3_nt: TGTGCCAGCAGCCCCAGAGGACAGGGGTACTATGGCTACACCTTC; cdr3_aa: CASSPRGQGYYGYTF
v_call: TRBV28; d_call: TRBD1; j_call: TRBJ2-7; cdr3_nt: TGTGCCAGCAGTTTTGGGACAGGGGGCAACGAGCAGTACTTC; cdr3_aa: CASSFGTGGNEQYF
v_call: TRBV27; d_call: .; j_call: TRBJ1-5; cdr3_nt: TGTGCCAGCAGTTGGGACACCATGGGCAATCAGCCCCAGCATTTT; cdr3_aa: CASSWDTMGNQPQHF
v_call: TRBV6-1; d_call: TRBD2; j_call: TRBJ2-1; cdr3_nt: TGTGCCAGCAGAGCTGGGCTAGCGGGGGACAATGAGCAGTTCTTC; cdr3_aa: CASRAGLAGDNEQFF
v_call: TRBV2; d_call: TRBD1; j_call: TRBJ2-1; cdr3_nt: TGTGCCAGCAGTGACCGACAGGGGGCAAGCAATGAGCAGTTCTTC; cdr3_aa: CASSDRQGASNEQFF
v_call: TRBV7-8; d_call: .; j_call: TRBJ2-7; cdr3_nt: TGTGCCAGCAGCTTAGCTTATTCGGCCGGCGGGCAGTACTTC; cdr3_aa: CASSLAYSAGGQYF
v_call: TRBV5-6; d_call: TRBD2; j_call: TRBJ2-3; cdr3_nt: TGTGCCAGCAGCTTGTTTAAGGCGACTAGCGGAACAGATACGCAGTATTTT; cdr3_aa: CASSLFKATSGTDTQYF